These 27 T cell receptor beta chains were sequenced from one sample in a study of blood T cell repertoires in COVID-19. Repertoires were generated with immunoSEQ multiplex PCR, while TCRdb's copy carries only in-frame clones and drops some. This sample has roughly 190,000 clones, with about 77% found just once. Sequencing was done on a sample of PBMCs or T cells enriched from blood (not recorded which). All receptors derive from a woman in her 50s with acute COVID-19.

J is TRBJ2-5 and V is TRBV5-1, with 8 bases lining up with TRBD2. Germline CDR1 reads SGHRS; CDR2 reads YFSETQ. V lost 5 bases, J lost 1 base, and 4 bases stayed unmatched. The CDR3 extends over 14 amino acids. The CDR3 DNA reads as TGCGCCAGCAGACGGGGGGGCCCCCAAGAGACCCAGTACTTC. It codes for CASRRGGPQETQYF.

A few counts support this clone. The chain carries TRBV11-2 and TRBJ1-4; D is possibly TRBD1 (6 bases). Trimming stripped 5 bases from V and 8 bases from J, with 18 bases between. Germline assignment: CDR1 SGHAT and CDR2 FQNNGV. There are 15 residues in the CDR3. The CDR3 bases are TGTGCCAGCAGCAAAATTCAGGGGAGAGGGGAAAAACTGTTTTTT. This codes for CASSKIQGRGEKLFF.

The rearrangement uses TRBV4-3 and TRBJ2-3; TRBD2 matches 11 bases. Per germline, CDR1 LGHNA and CDR2 YSLEER. Trimming at V came to 4 bases and at J to 3 bases, leaving 15 bases not matched to a gene. The CDR3 has 19 amino acids. CDR3 sequence: CASSPQYPGLAGETDTQYF. In DNA form, the CDR3 reads TGCGCCAGCAGCCCGCAGTACCCTGGACTAGCGGGCGAGACAGATACGCAGTATTTT.

The chain employs TRBV6-5 and TRBJ2-1; 7 nucleotides match TRBD2. CDR1 and CDR2 (germline): MNHEY, SVGAGI. There are 14 residues in the CDR3. The ends lost 10 bases at V and 0 bases at J; junction bases unmatched: 6. CDR3 loop: CAMKAGLSYNEQFF. The CDR3 DNA sequence: TGTGCCATGAAAGCGGGGCTCTCCTACAATGAGCAGTTCTTC.

This clone appeared once. This chain connects TRBV30 to TRBJ1-4, with D perhaps matching TRBD1 (5 bases). This CDR3 comprises 13 residues. V was trimmed by 2 bases and J by 3 bases, leaving 7 bases between them. The V gene's germline CDR1 is GTSNPN and CDR2 SVGIG (reference sequence). The CDR3 DNA is TGTGCCTGGAGTTCAGGGTCTAATGAAAAACTGTTTTTT. It codes for CAWSSGSNEKLFF.

The chain uses TRBV2 and TRBJ2-5, with 8 positions matching TRBD2. Germline-derived CDR1 and CDR2 are SNHLY and FYNNEI. V was pared by 8 bases and J by 5 bases, with 13 bases of the junction left unmatched. This CDR3 is built from 15 residues. The chain's CDR3 is CASGVTSGNSETQYF. The CDR3 DNA is TGTGCCAGCGGGGTAACTAGCGGTAATAGTGAGACCCAGTACTTC.

The chain is built from TRBV5-4 and TRBJ1-1; D is ambiguous. Germline V lookup: CDR1 SGHNT, CDR2 YYREEE (reference sequence). V was pared by 0 bases and J by 1 base, with 10 bases between. CDR3 length: 15 amino acids. CDR3 coding DNA: TGTGCCAGCAGCTTGGCCCCGGGTTCGAACACTGAAGCTTTCTTT. Amino acids: CASSLAPGSNTEAFF. Full variable domain (outside the CDR3, taken from reference TRBV5-4 and TRBJ1-1): ETGVTQSPTHLIKTRGQQVTLRCSSQSGHNTVSWYQQALGQGPQFIFQYYREEENGRGNFPPRFSGLQFPNYSSELNVNALELDDSALYLCASSLAPGSNTEAFFGQGTRLTVV.

This rearrangement joins TRBV3-1 (or the pseudogene TRBV3-2) to TRBJ2-1; D call uncertain. CDR1 LGHDT and CDR2 YNNKEL come from the germline V gene (reference sequence). The V end lost 1 base, the J end lost 6 bases, and 7 bases lay between the germline ends. CDR3 length equals 13 residues. For the CDR3, the DNA is TGTGCCAGCAGCCAAGTGGCTAGCAATGAGCAGTTCTTC. It is translated as CASSQVASNEQFF.

The CDR3 here is CASSAPSGYGYTF. The CDR3 DNA follows: TGTGCCAGCAGCGCTCCGAGCGGCTATGGCTACACCTTC. The chain uses TRBV9 and TRBJ1-2; D remains unclear. V gave up 3 bases and J gave up 4 bases, with 10 bases separating them. Germline V CDR1 and CDR2: SGDLS, YYNGEE. CDR3 length: 13 residues.

This chain links TRBV6-4 with TRBJ2-2; the match to TRBD1 covers 8 bases. The CDR3 runs 14 residues. Germline V CDR1 and CDR2: MRHNA, SNTAGT. V dropped 4 bases and J dropped 4; count of bases not matched to a gene: 2. The CDR3 sequence: CASSVDRATGELFF. CDR3 in DNA: TGTGCCAGCAGTGTGGACAGGGCCACCGGGGAGCTGTTTTTT.

CDR3 loop: CASRRGDSGNTIYF. The CDR3, as DNA: TGTGCCAGTAGACGGGGGGACTCTGGAAACACCATATATTTT. The J gene is TRBJ1-3, the V gene TRBV19, with D possibly being TRBD1 (5 bases). The CDR3 consists of 14 residues. The germline CDR1 and CDR2 sequences are LNHDA and SQIVND (reference sequence). Between the trimmed V and J ends, which lost 6 bases and 0 bases, there was a span of 9 bases.

This clone was seen only a few times. The chain joins TRBV7-5 to TRBJ1-3; no DNA check was done on the table's D call, TRBD1. TRBV7-5 constitutes a pseudogene. The CDR3 runs to 20 residues. The CDR3 sequence is CARSLVETGGGIYRGNTIYF. CDR3 coding DNA: TGTGCCAGAAGCTTAGTCGAGACAGGGGGAGGAATTTATCGTGGAAACACCATATATTTT.

The CDR3 spells CASSDRTGVAETQYF. The CDR3 region has the DNA TGTGCCAGCAGCGACAGGACAGGGGTAGCGGAGACCCAGTACTTC. The chain combines TRBV5-6 with TRBJ2-5, with TRBD1 matching 9 bases. The J segment lost 5 bases and the V segment lost 4 bases, leaving 9 bases of the junction unmatched. Germline CDR1 reads SGHDT; CDR2 reads YYEEEE. The CDR3 is made up of 15 amino acids.

This clone occurred a few times. The rearrangement uses TRBV6-2 or TRBV6-3 and TRBJ2-7; tentatively, D is TRBD1 (6 bases). The CDR3 is made up of 14 amino acids. CDR1 is MNHEY, CDR2 SVGEGT, per germline. Trimming took 0 bases from V and 2 from J, leaving 8 bases between them. CDR3 sequence: CASSYSAGAYEQYV. CDR3 DNA: TGTGCCAGCAGTTACTCGGCAGGGGCCTACGAGCAGTACGTC.

The V and J genes are TRBV21-1 and TRBJ1-6; whether TRBD1, the table's D call, matches the DNA was not checked. TRBV21-1 counts as a pseudogene. The CDR3 is 13 residues long. The CDR3 DNA sequence: TGTGCCAGGTGGACAGGGGTTATTTCACCCCTCCACTTT. This translates into CARWTGVISPLHF.

The chain is built from TRBV6-6 and TRBJ1-2; 9 positions agree with TRBD1. Unmatched junction bases numbered 15, after V lost 5 bases and J lost 2 bases. The CDR3 has 18 amino acids. The germline V gene encodes CDR1 MNHNY and CDR2 SVGAGI (reference sequence). CDR3 loop: CASSPLPGTGNKNYGYTF. The DNA of the CDR3 is TGTGCCAGCAGTCCCCTTCCCGGGACAGGGAACAAAAACTATGGCTACACCTTC.

In its sample, this clone was seen once. This rearrangement joins TRBV3-1 (or the pseudogene TRBV3-2) to TRBJ2-2, with 14 bases matching TRBD2. The junction had 4 bases not matched to a gene; V was cut back by 4 bases and J by 0 bases. Per the germline V gene, CDR1 is LGHDT and CDR2 is YNNKEL (reference sequence). The CDR3 spans 18 residues. In DNA, the CDR3 is TGTGCCAGCAGCCCGGGACTAGCGGGGGTAGCGAACACCGGGGAGCTGTTTTTT. This encodes CASSPGLAGVANTGELFF.

The CDR3, as DNA: TGTGCCAGCACCCCAGGGGCGGCCGGCTATGGCTACACCTTC. Encoded protein: CASTPGAAGYGYTF. This sequence joins TRBV28 and TRBJ1-2; the D gene is possibly TRBD1 (6 bases). Germline values: CDR1 MDHEN, CDR2 SYDVKM. The CDR3 length is 14 residues. V shed 7 bases and J shed 4 bases, with 16 bases lying between them.

The chain's CDR3 is CASSQEVRGGLFF. The CDR3, as DNA: TGTGCCAGCAGCCAAGAAGTCCGGGGGGGACTGTTTTTT. The chain recombines TRBV3-1 (or the pseudogene TRBV3-2) with TRBJ1-4; D perhaps matches TRBD1 (5 bases). This CDR3 is built from 13 residues. Germline-derived CDR1 and CDR2 are LGHDT and YNNKEL (reference sequence). Trimming shortened V by 0 bases and J by 13 bases, and 12 bases separated the two germline ends.

V is TRBV7-9 and J is TRBJ1-1; D perhaps matches TRBD1 (6 bases). V was clipped by 5 bases and J by 7 bases, with 11 bases between them. This CDR3 is built from 12 residues. The germline CDR1 and CDR2 sequences are SEHNR and FQNEAQ (reference sequence). This chain's CDR3 is CASSRLQGEAFF. The CDR3 DNA reads as TGTGCCAGCAGCCGTTTACAGGGTGAAGCTTTCTTT. The full variable domain, with the rest looked up from reference TRBV7-9 and TRBJ1-1, is DTGVSQNPRHKITKRGQNVTFRCDPISEHNRLYWYRQTLGQGPEFLTYFQNEAQLEKSRLLSDRFSAERPKGSFSTLEIQRTEQGDSAMYLCASSRLQGEAFFGQGTRLTVV.

The J gene is TRBJ2-1, the V gene TRBV7-8; D remains ambiguous. V was shortened by 6 bases and J by 7 bases, with 13 bases between the two germline ends. Germline-derived CDR1 and CDR2 are SGHVS and FQNEAQ. The CDR3 spans 13 residues. CDR3 protein: CASSRRGGNEQFF. Written as DNA, the CDR3 is TGTGCCAGCAGTCGAAGAGGCGGAAATGAGCAGTTCTTC. Complete variable domain (other parts from reference TRBV7-8 and TRBJ2-1): GAGVSQSPRYKVAKRGQDVALRCDPISGHVSLFWYQQALGQGPEFLTYFQNEAQLDKSGLPSDRFFAERPEGSVSTLKIQRTQQEDSAVYLCASSRRGGNEQFFGPGTRLTVL.

This clone has only a few counts. DNA of the CDR3: TGTGCCAGCAGCTTGGCGGGACTCAGAACCGGGGGGAATGAGCAGTTCTTC. Translation gives CASSLAGLRTGGNEQFF. V gene TRBV7-9 combines with J gene TRBJ2-1, with 7 bases lining up with TRBD2. Germline CDR1 is SEHNR and CDR2 is FQNEAQ (reference sequence). Germline trimming cut 3 bases from V and 7 bases from J; bases unmatched to any gene: 15. This CDR3 region has 17 residues.

The chain couples TRBV19 to TRBJ2-2, with TRBD1 matching 11 bases. V dropped 4 bases and J dropped 6; count of bases not matched to a gene: 10. The length of the CDR3 is 17 residues. The germline V gene encodes CDR1 LNHDA and CDR2 SQIVND (reference sequence). CDR3 region: CASSTGTGGFKPGELFF. The CDR3 DNA is TGTGCCAGTAGTACCGGGACAGGGGGTTTTAAACCCGGGGAGCTGTTTTTT.

The genes are TRBV19 and TRBJ2-5; possible D gene TRBD1, 6 bases. Germline CDR1 reads LNHDA; CDR2 reads SQIVND (reference sequence). The germline V and J ends were trimmed by 5 bases and 5 bases, with 12 bases remaining between them. This CDR3 has 13 residues. Here the CDR3 reads CASSEQGVETQYF. In nucleotides, the CDR3 is TGTGCCAGTAGTGAACAGGGTGTGGAGACCCAGTACTTC.

There are a few counts of this clone. This sequence joins TRBV5-4 and TRBJ1-2; TRBD1 matches at 8 bases. CDR1 and CDR2 (germline): SGHNT, YYREEE (reference sequence). CDR3 length: 15 residues. V trimming: 3 bases; J trimming: 2 bases; junction bases outside the gene matches: 6. DNA for the CDR3: TGTGCCAGCAGCTCGGGGACAGGAACAAACTATGGCTACACCTTC. This gives the protein CASSSGTGTNYGYTF.

The chain is built from TRBV30 and TRBJ1-6; weak D call: TRBD1 (5 bases). The ends were cut back, 4 bases at V and 7 bases at J, with 14 bases in the middle. The germline CDR1 and CDR2 sequences are GTSNPN and SVGIG (reference sequence). The CDR3 contains 14 residues. The CDR3: CAWNLGGRNSPLHF. As DNA, the CDR3 is TGTGCCTGGAATTTGGGGGGGAGAAATTCACCCCTCCACTTT.

This clone occurred once. The chain employs TRBV5-1 and TRBJ1-5, with 7 bases lining up with TRBD1. V trimming: 4 bases; J trimming: 2 bases; junction bases outside the gene matches: 9. This CDR3 is 16 amino acids long. Germline V gene lookup returns CDR1 SGHRS and CDR2 YFSETQ. In DNA, the CDR3 is TGCGCCAGCAGCCCGGGGGGGCAGGGGGGCAATCAGCCCCAGCATTTT. Residues: CASSPGGQGGNQPQHF. The variable domain in full, completed from reference TRBV5-1 and TRBJ1-5, reads KAGVTQTPRYLIKTRGQQVTLSCSPISGHRSVSWYQQTPGQGLQFLFEYFSETQRNKGNFPGRFSGRQFSNSRSEMNVSTLELGDSALYLCASSPGGQGGNQPQHFGDGTRLSIL.